The rows below give T cell receptor beta chains drawn from one sample of a study of human T cells and chemical hapten exposure. TCRdb re-analysed the RACE reads in MiXCR, keeping a single row per CDR3 protein. The data contain under 70,000 distinct CDR3 sequences, approximately 10% of them seen just once; the ten biggest clones take up about 4%. Sequenced here: whole blood, sampled in connection with sensitization to the hapten diphenylcyclopropenone (DPC). These receptors were obtained from a woman between 40 and 55 years old with alopecia areata. Some clones in this sample may be carry-over from other donors' samples. Each CDR3 is given with its conserved first and last residue. A D gene is named only where the DNA matches it firmly. Not every row has a clone size; where given, it reads once, few, many or a size class.

v_gene: TRBV6-2/TRBV6-3
abundance: few
d_gene: .
j_gene: TRBJ2-7
CDR3nt: TGTGCCAGCAGTCCCTACTACGAGCAGTACTTC
CDR3aa: CASSPYYEQYF

v_gene: TRBV2
abundance: .
d_gene: TRBD1
j_gene: TRBJ2-3
CDR3nt: TGTGCCAGCAGCCTCGGGACAGCGGTCACAGATACGCAGTATTTT
CDR3aa: CASSLGTAVTDTQYF

v_gene: TRBV6-2/TRBV6-3
abundance: few
d_gene: .
j_gene: TRBJ1-4
CDR3nt: TGTGCCAGCAACCCCCGACAGGATGAAAAACTGTTTTTT
CDR3aa: CASNPRQDEKLFF

v_gene: TRBV30
abundance: many
d_gene: .
j_gene: TRBJ1-1
CDR3nt: TGTGCCTGGAGTGTGCTATCGAACACTGAAGCTTTCTTT
CDR3aa: CAWSVLSNTEAFF

v_gene: TRBV4-3
abundance: .
d_gene: .
j_gene: TRBJ2-3
CDR3nt: TGCGCCAGCAGCCAAGAAGCGACTCGCACAGATACGCAGTATTTT
CDR3aa: CASSQEATRTDTQYF

v_gene: TRBV29-1
abundance: few
d_gene: .
j_gene: TRBJ1-5
CDR3nt: TGCAGCGTTGGGGGCCCCACGGGGCAGCCCCAGCATTTT
CDR3aa: CSVGGPTGQPQHF

v_gene: TRBV9
abundance: .
d_gene: TRBD2
j_gene: TRBJ2-3
CDR3nt: TGTGCCAGCAGCGTAGCGGGGGGGACCAATAATACGCAGTATTTT
CDR3aa: CASSVAGGTNNTQYF

v_gene: TRBV3-1
abundance: few
d_gene: TRBD1
j_gene: TRBJ1-2
CDR3nt: TGTGCCAGCAGCCGACAGGGGGATGGCTACACCTTC
CDR3aa: CASSRQGDGYTF

v_gene: TRBV6-6
abundance: many
d_gene: .
j_gene: TRBJ1-5
CDR3nt: TGTGCCATTTGGGGGGGGGCCAGCAATCAGCCCCAGCATTTT
CDR3aa: CAIWGGASNQPQHF

v_gene: TRBV5-1
abundance: many
d_gene: .
j_gene: TRBJ2-5
CDR3nt: TGCGCCAGCAGCTTGGCCGGCGGCCGCGAGGAGACCCAGTACTTC
CDR3aa: CASSLAGGREETQYF

v_gene: TRBV18
abundance: many
d_gene: TRBD2
j_gene: TRBJ2-2
CDR3nt: TGTGCCAGCTCACCACCGATTAGCGGGACTGGCGGGGAGCTGTTTTTT
CDR3aa: CASSPPISGTGGELFF

v_gene: TRBV28
abundance: .
d_gene: .
j_gene: TRBJ2-5
CDR3nt: TGTGCCAGCAGTAGGGGGGAAAGCCAGTACTTC
CDR3aa: CASSRGESQYF

v_gene: TRBV18
abundance: .
d_gene: TRBD1
j_gene: TRBJ2-1
CDR3nt: TGTGCCAGCTCACACCGGGACAGGCCTTACAATGAGCAGTTCTTC
CDR3aa: CASSHRDRPYNEQFF

v_gene: TRBV18
abundance: many
d_gene: TRBD1
j_gene: TRBJ2-7
CDR3nt: TGTGCCAGCTCTCCAGGGGGCGCGTCCCACGAGCAGTACTTC
CDR3aa: CASSPGGASHEQYF

v_gene: TRBV21-1
abundance: .
d_gene: .
j_gene: TRBJ1-3
CDR3nt: TGTGCCAGCAGCCACCGGGGGGGATCTGGAAACACCATATATTTT
CDR3aa: CASSHRGGSGNTIYF

v_gene: TRBV6-5
abundance: .
d_gene: TRBD1
j_gene: TRBJ2-1
CDR3nt: TGTGCCAGCAGTAGGGCAGGGGGCTGGGATGAGCAGTTCTTC
CDR3aa: CASSRAGGWDEQFF

v_gene: TRBV4-3
abundance: .
d_gene: .
j_gene: TRBJ2-1
CDR3nt: TGCGCCAGCAGCCAAACGGGAGTGGGCAATGAGCAGTTCTTC
CDR3aa: CASSQTGVGNEQFF

v_gene: TRBV20-1
abundance: few
d_gene: TRBD1
j_gene: TRBJ2-7
CDR3nt: TGCAGTGCGGAACGGGGGACAGGGTTACGGGAGCAGTACTTC
CDR3aa: CSAERGTGLREQYF

v_gene: TRBV30
abundance: many
d_gene: .
j_gene: TRBJ1-2
CDR3nt: TGTGCCTGGAGTGTCAGCCTCAACTATGGCTACACCTTC
CDR3aa: CAWSVSLNYGYTF

v_gene: TRBV13
abundance: few
d_gene: .
j_gene: TRBJ2-7
CDR3nt: TGTGCCAGCAGCTTCCGGGGAGCCTACGAGCAGTACTTC
CDR3aa: CASSFRGAYEQYF

v_gene: TRBV5-4
abundance: many
d_gene: .
j_gene: TRBJ1-4
CDR3nt: TGTGCCAGCAGCTTCGACCCAGGGAGCGAAAAACTGTTTTTT
CDR3aa: CASSFDPGSEKLFF

v_gene: TRBV7-2
abundance: .
d_gene: .
j_gene: TRBJ2-4
CDR3nt: TGTGCCAGCAGCTTCCGTCAGGGTATGGGCGCCAAAAACATTCAGTACTTC
CDR3aa: CASSFRQGMGAKNIQYF

v_gene: TRBV11-2
abundance: many
d_gene: TRBD2
j_gene: TRBJ2-7
CDR3nt: TGTGCCAGCAGCTTAGATGGGAGCGGGAACTCCTACGAGCAGTACTTC
CDR3aa: CASSLDGSGNSYEQYF

v_gene: TRBV15
abundance: many
d_gene: .
j_gene: TRBJ1-4
CDR3nt: TGTGCCACCAGCAGAGGGGGGGTTTTGACATCTGAAAAACTGTTTTTT
CDR3aa: CATSRGGVLTSEKLFF

v_gene: TRBV12-5
abundance: many
d_gene: .
j_gene: TRBJ1-4
CDR3nt: TGTGCTAGTGGACCTCCCATGGGGAAACTGTTTTTT
CDR3aa: CASGPPMGKLFF

v_gene: TRBV6-5
abundance: few
d_gene: .
j_gene: TRBJ1-1
CDR3nt: TGTGCCAGCAGCCTCGACAACTTCATGAACACTGAAGCTTTCTTT
CDR3aa: CASSLDNFMNTEAFF

v_gene: TRBV7-8
abundance: few
d_gene: TRBD1
j_gene: TRBJ2-7
CDR3nt: TGTGCCAGCAGCTTGGGGACAGGTCCCTACGAGCAGTACTTC
CDR3aa: CASSLGTGPYEQYF